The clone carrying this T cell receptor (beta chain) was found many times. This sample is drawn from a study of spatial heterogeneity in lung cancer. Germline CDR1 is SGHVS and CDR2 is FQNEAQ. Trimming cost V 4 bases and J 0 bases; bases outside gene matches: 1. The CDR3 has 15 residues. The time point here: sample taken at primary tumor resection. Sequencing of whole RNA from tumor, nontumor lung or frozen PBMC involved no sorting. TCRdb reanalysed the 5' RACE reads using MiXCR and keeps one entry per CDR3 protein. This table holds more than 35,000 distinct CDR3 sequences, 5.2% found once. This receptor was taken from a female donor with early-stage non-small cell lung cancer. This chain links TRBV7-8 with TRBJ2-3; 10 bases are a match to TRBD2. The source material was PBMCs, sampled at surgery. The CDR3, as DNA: TGTGCCAGCAGCTCTAGCGGGGGTAGCACAGATACGCAGTATTTT. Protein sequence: CASSSSGGSTDTQYF.